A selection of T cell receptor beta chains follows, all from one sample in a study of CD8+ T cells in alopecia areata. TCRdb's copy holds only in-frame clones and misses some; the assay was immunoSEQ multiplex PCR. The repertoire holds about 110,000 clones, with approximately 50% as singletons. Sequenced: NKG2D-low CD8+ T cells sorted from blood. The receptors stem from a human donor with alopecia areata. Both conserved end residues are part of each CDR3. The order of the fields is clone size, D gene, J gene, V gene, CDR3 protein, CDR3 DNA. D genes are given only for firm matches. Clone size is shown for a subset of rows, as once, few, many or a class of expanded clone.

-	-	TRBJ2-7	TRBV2	CASSEYLDPDEQYF	TGTGCCAGCAGTGAATATCTTGACCCCGACGAGCAGTACTTC
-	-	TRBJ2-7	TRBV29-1	CSISRAEHPSYEQYF	TGCAGCATTAGTAGGGCGGAACACCCGTCCTACGAGCAGTACTTC
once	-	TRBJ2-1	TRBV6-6	CASSYHQAYNEQFF	TGTGCCAGCAGTTACCACCAAGCCTACAATGAGCAGTTCTTC
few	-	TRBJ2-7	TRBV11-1	CASSLESRGFYEQYF	TGTGCCAGCAGCTTAGAATCAAGGGGATTCTACGAGCAGTACTTC
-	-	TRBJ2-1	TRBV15	CATRQTMGNEQFF	TGTGCCACCAGACAGACAATGGGTAATGAGCAGTTCTTC
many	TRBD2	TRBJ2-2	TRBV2	CASSEREANTGELFF	TGTGCCAGCAGTGAGCGGGAGGCGAACACCGGGGAGCTGTTTTTT
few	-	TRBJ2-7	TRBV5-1	CASSLELGPHEQYF	TGCGCCAGCAGCTTGGAATTAGGTCCACACGAGCAGTACTTC
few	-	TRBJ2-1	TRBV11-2	CASVVGEFTDNEQFF	TGTGCCAGCGTCGTCGGGGAATTTACAGACAATGAGCAGTTCTTC
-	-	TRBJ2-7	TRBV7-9	CASSLWGAEQYF	TGTGCCAGCAGCTTATGGGGGGCCGAGCAGTACTTC
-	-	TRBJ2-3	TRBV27	CASSSWGPQYF	TGTGCCAGCAGCTCTTGGGGCCCGCAGTATTTT
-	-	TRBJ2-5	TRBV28	CASSPVGAWETQYF	TGTGCCAGCAGCCCCGTGGGGGCTTGGGAGACCCAGTACTTC
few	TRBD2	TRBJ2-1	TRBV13	CASSPPAGGHNEQFF	TGTGCCAGCAGCCCACCAGCGGGAGGGCACAATGAGCAGTTCTTC
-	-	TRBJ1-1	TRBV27	CASKGWGNTEAFF	TGTGCCAGCAAGGGATGGGGGAACACTGAAGCTTTCTTT
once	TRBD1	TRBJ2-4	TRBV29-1	CSAGRTGKKNIQYF	TGCAGCGCCGGCCGGACAGGAAAAAAAAACATTCAGTACTTC
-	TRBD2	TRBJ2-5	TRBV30	CAWSGFLGTSGSLQETQYF	TGTGCCTGGAGTGGCTTTTTGGGGACTAGCGGGAGTTTGCAAGAGACCCAGTACTTC
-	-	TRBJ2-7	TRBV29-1	CSVQSPSGEQYF	TGCAGCGTTCAATCACCTTCGGGGGAGCAGTACTTC
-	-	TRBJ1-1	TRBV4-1	CASSHIGLRNTEAFF	TGCGCCAGCAGCCATATAGGCCTACGGAACACTGAAGCTTTCTTT
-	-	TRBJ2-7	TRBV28	CASSRLMSEQYF	TGTGCCAGCAGCCGATTAATGTCCGAGCAGTACTTC
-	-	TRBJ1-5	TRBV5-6	CASSWGGSSNQPQHF	TGTGCCAGCAGCTGGGGGGGGTCGAGCAATCAGCCCCAGCATTTT
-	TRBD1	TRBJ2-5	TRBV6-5	CASSGGTVKETQYF	TGTGCCAGCTCGGGTGGGACAGTTAAAGAGACCCAGTACTTC
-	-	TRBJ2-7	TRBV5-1	CASSLLGNEQYF	TGCGCCAGCAGCTTGCTGGGGAACGAGCAGTACTTC
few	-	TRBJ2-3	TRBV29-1	CSVEDFRGTDTQYF	TGCAGCGTTGAAGATTTCCGAGGCACAGATACGCAGTATTTT
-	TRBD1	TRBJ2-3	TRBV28	CASSLRQGDTDTQYF	TGTGCCAGCAGTTTGCGCCAGGGGGACACAGATACGCAGTATTTT
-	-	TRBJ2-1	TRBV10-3	CAITADDYNEQFF	TGTGCCATCACAGCGGATGACTACAATGAGCAGTTCTTC
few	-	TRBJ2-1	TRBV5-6	CASSLSWGIYNEQFF	TGTGCCAGCAGCTTGTCCTGGGGAATCTACAATGAGCAGTTCTTC
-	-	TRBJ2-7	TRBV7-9	CASSPKVGSGRSYEQYF	TGTGCCAGCAGCCCCAAGGTGGGGAGCGGGCGCTCCTACGAGCAGTACTTC
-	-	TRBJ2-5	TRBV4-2	CASSQETGAWTQYF	TGTGCCAGCAGCCAAGAGACCGGGGCGTGGACCCAGTACTTC
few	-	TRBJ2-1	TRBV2	CASSDGPYNEQFF	TGTGCCAGCAGTGACGGACCGTACAATGAGCAGTTCTTC
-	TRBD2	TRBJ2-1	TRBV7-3	CASSPTSGGYNEQFF	TGTGCCAGCAGCCCGACTAGCGGAGGCTACAATGAGCAGTTCTTC
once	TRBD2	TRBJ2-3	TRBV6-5	CASSRGSSSTDTQYF	TGTGCCAGCAGCCGCGGGAGTTCGAGCACAGATACGCAGTATTTT
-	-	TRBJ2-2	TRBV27	CATGGEVTGELFF	TGTGCCACCGGCGGAGAGGTCACCGGGGAGCTGTTTTTT
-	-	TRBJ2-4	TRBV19	CASRVGTLAKNIQYF	TGTGCCAGTAGAGTGGGGACCTTGGCCAAAAACATTCAGTACTTC
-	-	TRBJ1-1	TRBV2	CASTTLEAFF	TGTGCCAGCACCACACTGGAAGCTTTCTTT
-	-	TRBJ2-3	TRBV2	CASSERDTDTQYF	TGTGCCAGCAGTGAACGGGACACAGATACGCAGTATTTT
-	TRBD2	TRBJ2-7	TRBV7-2	CASSRGGSKYEQYF	TGTGCCAGCAGCCGCGGCGGGAGCAAATACGAGCAGTACTTC
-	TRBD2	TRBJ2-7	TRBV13	CASSSRDYSYEQYF	TGTGCCAGCAGCTCCCGGGACTACTCCTACGAGCAGTACTTC
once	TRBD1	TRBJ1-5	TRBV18	CASSPTGTGQPQHF	TGTGCCAGCTCACCGACAGGGACGGGTCAGCCCCAGCATTTT
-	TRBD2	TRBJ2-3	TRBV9	CASSPYETLERELADTQYF	TGTGCCAGCAGCCCCTACGAAACCCTAGAGCGGGAGCTTGCAGATACGCAGTATTTT
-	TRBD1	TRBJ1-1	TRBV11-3	CASRARRGTGGTEAFF	TGTGCCAGCAGAGCAAGGCGGGGAACAGGGGGAACTGAAGCTTTCTTT
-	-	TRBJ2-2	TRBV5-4	CASSFGGSRELFF	TGTGCCAGCAGCTTTGGGGGTTCTCGGGAGCTGTTTTTT
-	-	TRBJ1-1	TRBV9	CASSVEGANTEAFF	TGTGCCAGCAGCGTAGAGGGCGCGAACACTGAAGCTTTCTTT
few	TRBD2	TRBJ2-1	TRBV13	CASSTGLAGDEQFF	TGTGCCAGCAGCACGGGACTAGCAGGCGACGAGCAGTTCTTC
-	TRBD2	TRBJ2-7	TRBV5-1	CASSLTVSGNYEQYF	TGCGCCAGCAGCTTGACCGTTAGCGGGAACTACGAGCAGTACTTC
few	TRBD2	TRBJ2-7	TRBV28	CASGREYEQYF	TGTGCCAGCGGGAGGGAGTACGAGCAGTACTTC
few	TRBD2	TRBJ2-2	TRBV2	CASRTSGSVGELFF	TGTGCCAGCCGGACTAGCGGGAGTGTCGGGGAGCTGTTTTTT
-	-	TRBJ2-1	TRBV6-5	CASSTGPFNEQFF	TGTGCCAGCAGTACGGGACCCTTCAATGAGCAGTTCTTC
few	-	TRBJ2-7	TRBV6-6	CASSYTQLYEQYF	TGTGCCAGCAGTTACACACAACTGTACGAGCAGTACTTC
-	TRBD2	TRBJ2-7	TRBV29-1	CSVHLAGMGYEQYF	TGCAGCGTTCATCTAGCGGGGATGGGATACGAGCAGTACTTC